Each of the 26 T cell receptor beta chains below was sequenced from the same sample in a study of T cell changes during pregnancy in multiple sclerosis. Clones were sequenced by immunoSEQ multiplex PCR, and TCRdb holds only the in-frame ones, with some missing. The sample contains approximately 79,000 clones, over 85% of which appear only once. The input for sequencing was peripheral blood, taken in the second trimester of pregnancy. Receptors were obtained from a female donor in good health, enrolled as a control in a pregnancy study.

This clone was recorded once. The genes are TRBV20-1 and TRBJ2-7; D uncertain. There are 11 residues in the CDR3. Trimming left V 0 bases short and J 6 bases short, with 6 bases between. Germline V gene data show CDR1 as DFQATT and CDR2 as SNEGSKA (reference sequence). CDR3 sequence (DNA): TGCAGTGCTAGAGATGTAATCGAGCAGTACTTC. It codes for CSARDVIEQYF.

This clone was seen more than once but under ten times. This sequence joins TRBV4-1 and TRBJ1-5; D might be TRBD1 (5 bases). CDR1 is MGHRA and CDR2 is YSYEKL in the germline V gene. The V gene lost 1 base and the J gene lost 4 bases, with 11 bases spanning the gap. The CDR3 has 15 amino acids. CDR3 DNA: TGCGCCAGCAGCCAAGGTTACCCAGGGAATCAGCCCCAGCATTTT. Protein product: CASSQGYPGNQPQHF.

The chain couples TRBV30 to TRBJ2-1, with TRBD1 matching 8 bases. The CDR3 sequence is 14 residues long. The germline gives CDR1 GTSNPN, CDR2 SVGIG (reference sequence). V lost 5 bases, J lost 8 bases, and 11 bases stayed unmatched. CDR3 residues: CAWVETGEWDEQFF. The CDR3 DNA reads TGTGCCTGGGTCGAGACAGGGGAATGGGATGAGCAGTTCTTC.

DNA for the CDR3: TGCGCCAGCAGCCACGGGACAGGGGGCTTTAGTGAAGCTTTCTTT. Its translation: CASSHGTGGFSEAFF. The chain employs TRBV4-1 and TRBJ1-1; 12 positions agree with TRBD1. CDR1 MGHRA and CDR2 YSYEKL come from the germline V gene. V gave up 3 bases and J gave up 7 bases; unmatched junction bases: 6. The CDR3 is made up of 15 amino acids.

The chain links TRBV11-2 to TRBJ1-5; D might be TRBD1 (6 bases). CDR3 length equals 15 residues. Trimming took off 1 base at V and 7 bases at J, with 14 bases between the two ends. In germline, CDR1 is SGHAT, CDR2 FQNNGV. In DNA, the CDR3 is TGTGCCAGCAGCTTAGTCGGGGGGGCTAGGCAGCCCCAGCATTTT. Protein: CASSLVGGARQPQHF.

The chain uses TRBV7-3 and TRBJ2-3; D is unresolved. Germline-derived CDR1 and CDR2 are SGHTA and FQGTGA. This CDR3 is 15 amino acids long. With 3 bases removed from V and 0 bases from J, the gap between germline ends came to 10 bases. The CDR3 DNA reads as TGTGCCAGCAGCTTCGAACCCCTAAGCACAGATACGCAGTATTTT. It translates to CASSFEPLSTDTQYF.

CDR3 nucleotides: TGTGCCAGCAGCCGACAGGAGACATACGAGCAGTACTTC. It codes for CASSRQETYEQYF. This chain connects TRBV6-5 to TRBJ2-7; D might be TRBD1 (6 bases). V shed 6 bases and J shed 4 bases, with 13 bases lying between them. The germline gives CDR1 MNHEY, CDR2 SVGAGI. The CDR3 length is 13 residues.

CDR3 bases: TGTGCCAGCAGACCGCCAAGGACAGGTACCTACGAGCAGTACTTC. Protein sequence: CASRPPRTGTYEQYF. The chain carries TRBV27 and TRBJ2-7, with TRBD1 identical over 7 bases. CDR1 MNHEY and CDR2 SMNVEV come from the germline V gene (reference sequence). V lost 6 bases to trimming and J lost 2 bases; unmatched junction nucleotides: 10. The CDR3 consists of 15 residues.

This clone has only one observation. The V call is TRBV19, the J call TRBJ2-7; 7 bases agree with TRBD1. The V and J ends lost 5 bases and 6 bases, in that order; junction bases with no gene match: 10. The CDR3 is made up of 14 amino acids. From germline, CDR1 is LNHDA and CDR2 SQIVND (reference sequence). The CDR3 DNA is TGTGCCAGTAGTGTGCGACAGGGTCGTCCCGAGCAGTACTTC. Its protein is CASSVRQGRPEQYF.

V and J are TRBV6-5 and TRBJ2-1; D is possibly TRBD2 (6 bases). V shed 6 bases and J shed 7 bases, with 13 bases lying between them. From germline, CDR1 is MNHEY and CDR2 SVGAGI. The CDR3 runs 13 residues. The CDR3 region is CASRRAGINEQFF. Here the CDR3 DNA reads TGTGCCAGCAGGCGGGCGGGGATAAATGAGCAGTTCTTC.

This clone has a handful of counts. V usage is TRBV18 and J usage is TRBJ1-2; D remains ambiguous. V lost 8 bases and J 4 bases, leaving 20 bases between the germline ends. This CDR3 contains 15 residues. Germline CDR1 is KGHSH and CDR2 is LQKENI. The DNA of the CDR3 is TGTGCCAGCACCCGGACTGGGCTGGGGAGCTATGGCTACACCTTC. Its protein is CASTRTGLGSYGYTF.

This clone appeared a single time. The chain links TRBV27 to TRBJ2-1, with TRBD1 identical over 9 bases. Trimming took 4 bases from V and 4 from J; bases not matched to a gene: 5. The germline CDR1 and CDR2 sequences are MNHEY and SMNVEV (reference sequence). The CDR3 runs to 15 residues. The CDR3 DNA is TGTGCCAGCAGTTCCGGACAGGGGTTTTACAATGAGCAGTTCTTC. As protein: CASSSGQGFYNEQFF.

CDR3 sequence reads: CASSSSSGGVGDTQYF. Written as DNA, the CDR3 is TGTGCCAGCAGCTCCTCTAGCGGGGGGGTTGGAGATACGCAGTATTTT. The chain joins TRBV7-3 to TRBJ2-3; TRBD2 matches 12 bases. Germline CDR1 reads SGHTA; CDR2 reads FQGTGA. This CDR3 region has 16 residues. The V and J ends lost 4 bases and 5 bases, in that order; junction bases with no gene match: 7.

This sequence joins TRBV7-3 and TRBJ2-1, with 8 bases matching TRBD2. After removal of 1 base from V and 9 bases from J, the junction contained 5 bases not matched to a gene. This CDR3 region has 14 residues. In germline, CDR1 is SGHTA, CDR2 FQGTGA. CDR3 sequence: CASSLISGVGEQFF. CDR3 coding DNA: TGTGCCAGCAGCTTAATTAGCGGGGTGGGTGAGCAGTTCTTC.

The gene calls are TRBV5-6 and TRBJ2-7; D is possibly TRBD1 (5 bases). With 0 bases removed from V and 3 bases from J, the gap between germline ends came to 13 bases. Germline CDR1 SGHDT, CDR2 YYEEEE. The CDR3 is 15 amino acids. The CDR3 bases are TGTGCCAGCAGCTTGGGTATACAAGGGGACTACGAGCAGTACTTC. Translated: CASSLGIQGDYEQYF. Full variable domain (missing parts from reference TRBV5-6 and TRBJ2-7): DAGVTQSPTHLIKTRGQQVTLRCSPKSGHDTVSWYQQALGQGPQFIFQYYEEEERQRGNFPDRFSGHQFPNYSSELNVNALLLGDSALYLCASSLGIQGDYEQYFGPGTRLTVT.

The V gene is TRBV11-3, the J gene TRBJ2-7; 7 bases match TRBD2. Germline CDR1 SGHNT, CDR2 YENEEA. CDR3 length: 14 amino acids. V was clipped by 3 bases and J by 2 bases; unmatched bases: 4. The CDR3 nucleotides are TGTGCCAGCAGCTTCCGGGGGGATACCTACGAGCAGTACTTC. The encoded protein is CASSFRGDTYEQYF.

This clone was recorded once. The chain joins TRBV9 to TRBJ2-5; TRBD1 matches at 10 bases. The CDR3 has 18 amino acids. After removal of 0 bases from V and 5 bases from J, the junction contained 13 bases not matched to a gene. Germline V gene data show CDR1 as SGDLS and CDR2 as YYNGEE. The CDR3 here is CASSVALTGGIDRETQYF. The CDR3 DNA reads TGTGCCAGCAGCGTAGCTTTGACAGGGGGCATTGATCGGGAGACCCAGTACTTC.

This chain links TRBV5-4 with TRBJ1-1, with TRBD1 matching 7 bases. This CDR3 contains 15 residues. Germline V lookup: CDR1 SGHNT, CDR2 YYREEE (reference sequence). Trimming took 4 bases from V and 4 from J; bases not matched to a gene: 10. In DNA, the CDR3 is TGTGCCAGCAGCCTCCGGACAGGCACTACCACTGAAGCTTTCTTT. Its protein product is CASSLRTGTTTEAFF.

This clone was detected a few times. In DNA, the CDR3 is TGTGCCAGCAGCCTTCTAGACACTGAAGCTTTCTTT. This sequence encodes CASSLLDTEAFF. This chain connects TRBV9 to TRBJ1-1; D unclear. The CDR3 has 12 amino acids. CDR1 and CDR2 (germline): SGDLS, YYNGEE. V lost 4 bases and J lost 3, with 7 bases in between.

This rearrangement joins TRBV6-5 to TRBJ1-1; D is uncertain. The V and J ends lost 8 bases and 0 bases respectively, with 13 bases between them. Germline CDR1 and CDR2: MNHEY and SVGAGI. This CDR3 spans 14 amino acids. The CDR3 nucleotides are TGTGCCAGCTTCCCCTCGGTAGTGAACACTGAAGCTTTCTTT. It specifies CASFPSVVNTEAFF.

This sequence joins TRBV10-3 and TRBJ2-7; 9 nucleotides agree with TRBD1. V lost 6 bases and J lost 6; bases outside the gene matches: 12. Germline V gene data show CDR1 as ENHRY and CDR2 as SYGVKD. The CDR3 runs 15 residues. CDR3 in amino acids: CAISQREQGAFEQYF. The CDR3 nucleotides read TGTGCCATCAGCCAGAGGGAACAGGGGGCGTTCGAGCAGTACTTC.

The chain has TRBV10-3 and TRBJ1-1, with 10 positions matching TRBD1. The germline V gene has CDR1 ENHRY and CDR2 SYGVKD. J lost 1 base, V lost 6 bases, and 14 bases had no gene match. There are 18 residues in the CDR3. The CDR3, as DNA: TGTGCCATCAGGCCGGGGACAGGGGTCCAGGTCGAGAACACTGAAGCTTTCTTT. Its protein is CAIRPGTGVQVENTEAFF.

The rearrangement links TRBV9 to TRBJ1-2, with a tentative D call TRBD1 (6 bases). V gave up 0 bases and J gave up 6 bases, with 15 bases separating them. The V gene's germline CDR1 is SGDLS and CDR2 YYNGEE. The CDR3 consists of 15 residues. The CDR3 bases are TGTGCCAGCAGCGTAGAATCTCAGGGGATGAATGGCTACACCTTC. It specifies CASSVESQGMNGYTF.

The rearrangement links TRBV2 to TRBJ1-4, with D unclear. V was cut by 9 bases and J by 6 bases, with 14 bases left in between. Germline assignment: CDR1 SNHLY and CDR2 FYNNEI. The CDR3 covers 13 residues. DNA of the CDR3: TGTGCCAGTAAGTCGGAGGAATATGAAAAACTGTTTTTT. Protein product: CASKSEEYEKLFF.

V and J are TRBV27 and TRBJ1-5; 8 bases match TRBD1. CDR3 length: 18 amino acids. The trim removed 3 bases at V and 0 bases at J, leaving 10 bases unmatched. CDR1 and CDR2 from the germline V gene are MNHEY and SMNVEV (reference sequence). The DNA of the CDR3 is TGTGCCAGCAGTTTCGGGACAGGAGGACCCATTAGCAATCAGCCCCAGCATTTT. Its translation: CASSFGTGGPISNQPQHF.

The chain uses TRBV7-9 and TRBJ2-1; D may be TRBD2 (6 bases). The CDR3 is 15 residues long. Trimming took 1 base from V and 0 from J, leaving 7 bases between them. CDR1 is SEHNR and CDR2 is FQNEAQ in the germline V gene (reference sequence). CDR3 residues: CASSLGLGSYNEQFF. The CDR3 region has the DNA TGTGCCAGCAGCTTAGGACTAGGCTCCTACAATGAGCAGTTCTTC.